This TCR beta chain came from a study of blood T cells in healthy people across ages. Study-level results: CMV status of donors was not determined, possibly confounding expanded clonotype changes. In older individuals, TCR beta diversity per million T cells was lower, falling roughly linearly with age.

Concerning this clonotype: Its matching antigen is unknown.

Primed by a sample-barcoded 5' primer and a J-beta primer mix, a second PCR proceeded for roughly 6 to 12 cycles. Template switching added a 12-random-nucleotide identifier to every cDNA molecule. One entry per CDR3 protein results from TCRdb running MiXCR on the 5' RACE reads. Seen here are roughly 800,000 distinct CDR3 sequences, roughly 50% observed once, and the top ten hold 20% to 25%. The CDR3 totals 14 residues. V was pared by 4 bases and J by 3 bases, with 13 bases between. CDR1 is SGHRS, CDR2 YFSETQ, per germline. The chain carries TRBV5-1 and TRBJ1-1; D ambiguous. This receptor was obtained from a man younger than 45 in good health. Sequences were obtained from blood. The CDR3 region is CASSPNRVDTEAFF. The CDR3 DNA sequence: TGCGCCAGCAGCCCAAACCGAGTGGACACTGAAGCTTTCTTT.